This is a list of T cell receptor beta chains from one sample in a study of CD8+ T cells in alopecia areata. Profiling relied on immunoSEQ multiplex PCR, and the TCRdb table lists in-frame clones only, not all of them. The table includes roughly 150,000 clones, 55% detected once. Sequenced input: CD4+ T cells sorted from blood. These TCRs come from a human donor in good health. CDR3s include the opening cysteine and the closing phenylalanine or tryptophan. The order of the fields is clone size, V gene, CDR3 length, J gene, D gene, CDR3 protein, CDR3 DNA. The D gene is left open where the match is weak. Some rows have no size entry. The others give once, few or many, or a class for an expanded clone.

clone size: once
V gene: TRBV15
CDR3 length: 15
J gene: TRBJ2-1
D gene: NA
CDR3 protein: CATSRKGGNYNEQFF
CDR3 DNA: TGTGCCACCAGCAGAAAGGGAGGAAACTACAATGAGCAGTTCTTC

clone size: NA
V gene: TRBV9
CDR3 length: 15
J gene: TRBJ2-3
D gene: NA
CDR3 protein: CASSVEVGSTDTQYF
CDR3 DNA: TGTGCCAGCAGCGTGGAAGTGGGGAGCACAGATACGCAGTATTTT

clone size: NA
V gene: TRBV11-2
CDR3 length: 13
J gene: TRBJ2-2
D gene: NA
CDR3 protein: CASRPGDTGELFF
CDR3 DNA: TGTGCCAGCAGGCCGGGGGACACCGGGGAGCTGTTTTTT

clone size: NA
V gene: TRBV27
CDR3 length: 15
J gene: TRBJ2-2
D gene: NA
CDR3 protein: CASSRVDGYHGELFF
CDR3 DNA: TGTGCCAGCAGCAGGGTTGACGGGTACCACGGGGAGCTGTTTTTT

clone size: NA
V gene: TRBV5-1
CDR3 length: 13
J gene: TRBJ2-5
D gene: NA
CDR3 protein: CASSWGHQETQYF
CDR3 DNA: TGCGCCAGCAGCTGGGGACACCAAGAGACCCAGTACTTC

clone size: few
V gene: TRBV16
CDR3 length: 13
J gene: TRBJ1-5
D gene: NA
CDR3 protein: CASSQQENQPQHF
CDR3 DNA: TGTGCCAGCAGCCAGCAAGAGAATCAGCCCCAGCATTTT

clone size: NA
V gene: TRBV27
CDR3 length: 14
J gene: TRBJ2-7
D gene: TRBD1
CDR3 protein: CASSLYRGPHEQYF
CDR3 DNA: TGTGCCAGCAGTTTATACAGGGGGCCCCACGAGCAGTACTTC

clone size: NA
V gene: TRBV29-1
CDR3 length: 13
J gene: TRBJ1-1
D gene: NA
CDR3 protein: CSVEGRLNTEAFF
CDR3 DNA: TGCAGCGTTGAGGGTAGGTTGAACACTGAAGCTTTCTTT

clone size: few
V gene: TRBV30
CDR3 length: 10
J gene: TRBJ1-1
D gene: NA
CDR3 protein: CALRRNEAFF
CDR3 DNA: TGTGCCCTCCGGCGGAACGAAGCTTTCTTT

clone size: few
V gene: TRBV9
CDR3 length: 19
J gene: TRBJ2-2
D gene: TRBD2
CDR3 protein: CASSVEGGLAGLDTGELFF
CDR3 DNA: TGTGCCAGCAGCGTGGAGGGGGGACTAGCGGGACTAGACACCGGGGAGCTGTTTTTT

clone size: few
V gene: TRBV30
CDR3 length: 13
J gene: TRBJ2-1
D gene: NA
CDR3 protein: CAWSPTFQNEQFF
CDR3 DNA: TGTGCCTGGAGCCCGACATTCCAGAATGAGCAGTTCTTC

clone size: NA
V gene: TRBV5-4
CDR3 length: 16
J gene: TRBJ2-1
D gene: TRBD1
CDR3 protein: CASSYATTGGMDEQFF
CDR3 DNA: TGTGCCAGCAGCTATGCCACTACAGGGGGCATGGATGAGCAGTTCTTC

clone size: medium-sized
V gene: TRBV7-9
CDR3 length: 17
J gene: TRBJ2-3
D gene: NA
CDR3 protein: CASSLTFSKGGTDTQYF
CDR3 DNA: TGTGCCAGCAGCCTTACCTTCAGCAAGGGGGGCACAGATACGCAGTATTTT

clone size: NA
V gene: TRBV19
CDR3 length: 14
J gene: TRBJ2-1
D gene: NA
CDR3 protein: CASKRQPLGNEQFF
CDR3 DNA: TGTGCCAGTAAAAGGCAACCCCTAGGAAATGAGCAGTTCTTC

clone size: NA
V gene: TRBV29-1
CDR3 length: 12
J gene: TRBJ2-7
D gene: NA
CDR3 protein: CSVSLGTREQYF
CDR3 DNA: TGCAGCGTTTCCCTCGGGACGAGGGAGCAGTACTTC

clone size: many
V gene: TRBV5-4
CDR3 length: 12
J gene: TRBJ1-1
D gene: NA
CDR3 protein: CASSLPNTEAFF
CDR3 DNA: TGTGCCAGCAGCTTGCCAAACACTGAAGCTTTCTTT

clone size: NA
V gene: TRBV15
CDR3 length: 13
J gene: TRBJ2-2
D gene: NA
CDR3 protein: CATSREFGGELFF
CDR3 DNA: TGTGCCACCAGCAGAGAGTTCGGGGGGGAGCTGTTTTTT

clone size: NA
V gene: TRBV29-1
CDR3 length: 12
J gene: TRBJ2-3
D gene: NA
CDR3 protein: CSVEGGTDTQYF
CDR3 DNA: TGCAGCGTTGAAGGTGGGACAGATACGCAGTATTTT

clone size: many
V gene: TRBV6-5
CDR3 length: 14
J gene: TRBJ1-1
D gene: TRBD1
CDR3 protein: CASSKGTVNTEAFF
CDR3 DNA: TGTGCCAGCAGTAAAGGGACAGTGAACACTGAAGCTTTCTTT